A selection of T cell receptor beta chains follows, all from one sample in a study of shared clonotypes between healthy human individuals. Clones were sequenced by immunoSEQ multiplex PCR, and TCRdb holds only the in-frame ones, with some missing. The sample includes about 2 million clones, about 95% of them seen just once. The sequenced sample was naive CD8+ T cells sorted from blood. Receptors originate from a young man in good health. The CDR3 runs from the conserved cysteine through the conserved F or W.

cdr3_aa,j_call,v_call
CASSEAPGRNQPQHF,TRBJ1-5,TRBV6-1
CASSEFGRGIEQYF,TRBJ2-7,TRBV10-1
CASSLFYGAEDPSYNEQFF,TRBJ2-1,TRBV28
CAISDAYLDRGDEQYF,TRBJ2-7,TRBV10-3
CASSEDRGWVEQYF,TRBJ2-7,TRBV5-6
CASSLTTSGLQETQYF,TRBJ2-5,TRBV7-9
CASTPDGSSYNEQFF,TRBJ2-1,TRBV6-5
CASSFPAVKGRESPLHF,TRBJ1-6,TRBV7-9
CASSHAIAEPDTQYF,TRBJ2-3,TRBV4-1
CASSETETYEQYF,TRBJ2-7,TRBV4-3
CASSPFGGTDEQYF,TRBJ2-7,TRBV14
CASSLDGQTYNEQFF,TRBJ2-1,TRBV7-6
CASSLDQGVHEQYF,TRBJ2-7,TRBV7-9
CASSEGAGVLLEQFF,TRBJ2-1,TRBV2
CASSLVILSSYNEQFF,TRBJ2-1,TRBV27
CASSEEAGQRINSPLHF,TRBJ1-6,TRBV6-1
CASSTGTSGTYEQYF,TRBJ2-7,TRBV28
CASRDGTYEQYF,TRBJ2-7,TRBV6-6
CASSQRAGITDTQYF,TRBJ2-3,TRBV6-5
CASSLNLAGGSEQYF,TRBJ2-7,TRBV11-3
CASSVEVGRIAPSGANVLTF,TRBJ2-6,TRBV9
CASSSYSYGYTF,TRBJ1-2,TRBV27
CASSLRDRGEKLFF,TRBJ1-4,TRBV7-3
CASTAPGHAGDQPQHF,TRBJ1-5,TRBV27
CASIAERESYEQYF,TRBJ2-7,TRBV5-8